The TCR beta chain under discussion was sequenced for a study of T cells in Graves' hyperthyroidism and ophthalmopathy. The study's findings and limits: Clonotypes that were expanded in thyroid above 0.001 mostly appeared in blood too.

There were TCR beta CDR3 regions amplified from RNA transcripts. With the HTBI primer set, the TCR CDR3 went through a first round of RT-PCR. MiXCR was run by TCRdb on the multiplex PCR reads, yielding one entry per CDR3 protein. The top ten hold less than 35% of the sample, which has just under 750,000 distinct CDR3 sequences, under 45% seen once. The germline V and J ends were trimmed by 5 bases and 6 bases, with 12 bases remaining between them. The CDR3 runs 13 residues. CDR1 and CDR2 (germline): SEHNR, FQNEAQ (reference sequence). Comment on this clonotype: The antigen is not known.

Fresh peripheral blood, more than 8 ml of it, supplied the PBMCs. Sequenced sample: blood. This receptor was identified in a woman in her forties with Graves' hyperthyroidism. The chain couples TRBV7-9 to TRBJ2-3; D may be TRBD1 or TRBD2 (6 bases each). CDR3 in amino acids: CASSTQGGDTQYF. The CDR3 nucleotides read TGTGCCAGCAGCACTCAAGGGGGGGATACGCAGTATTTT.